This record looks at one T cell receptor (beta chain) sequence and its context. This entry is derived from a study of T-cell reconstitution after alpha-beta-depleted transplantation in children. Unique molecular identifiers were used in preparing the TCRbeta library. TCRdb re-derived calls from the PCR reads in MiXCR, one entry per CDR3 protein. The repertoire consists of some 640,000 distinct CDR3 sequences, with around 17% occurring once and the leading ten covering 0.8% to 1.1%. The V end was cut by 3 bases, the J end by 3 bases, with 10 bases between. Germline V gives CDR1 SGHRS, CDR2 YFSETQ. This CDR3 spans 15 amino acids.

The receptor comes from a human donor who donated a stem cell graft to a child with acute myeloid leukemia. This chain joins TRBV5-1 and TRBJ1-6; D gene ambiguous. The sequencing used PBMCs from the stem cell graft donor, collected from the stem cell graft. Here the CDR3 DNA reads TGCGCCAGCAGCTCGGGGATCAACTATAATTCACCCCTCCACTTT. It yields the protein CASSSGINYNSPLHF.